These 2 T cell receptor beta chains came from one sample sequenced in a study of CD4 T cell repertoires in COVID-19. TCRdb keeps only in-frame clones here, not all; method: immunoSEQ multiplex PCR. The profile covers about 75,000 clones, with 80% to 90% appearing a single time and approximately 0.6% taken by the ten largest. The material was CD4+ T cells from peripheral blood, obtained after recovery from COVID-19. The source is a human donor who had COVID-19.

There are a few counts of this clone. The CDR3 DNA sequence: TGTGCCAGTAGTTCGGAGGGGAAGCAGTACTTC. Protein sequence: CASSSEGKQYF. The chain is built from TRBV19 and TRBJ2-7; possible D gene TRBD2, 6 bases. The V gene lost 5 bases and the J gene lost 8 bases, with 10 bases spanning the gap. This CDR3 has 11 residues. Germline CDR1 is LNHDA and CDR2 is SQIVND (reference sequence).

The chain joins TRBV6-1 to TRBJ2-7, with 9 bases identical to TRBD2. This CDR3 has 17 residues. Germline CDR1 MNHNS, CDR2 SASEGT. Trimming cost V 2 bases and J 4 bases; bases outside gene matches: 12. Written as DNA, the CDR3 is TGTGCCAGCAGTGAAATGGCCCCGACTAGCGGTGTTTACGAGCAGTACTTC. As protein: CASSEMAPTSGVYEQYF.